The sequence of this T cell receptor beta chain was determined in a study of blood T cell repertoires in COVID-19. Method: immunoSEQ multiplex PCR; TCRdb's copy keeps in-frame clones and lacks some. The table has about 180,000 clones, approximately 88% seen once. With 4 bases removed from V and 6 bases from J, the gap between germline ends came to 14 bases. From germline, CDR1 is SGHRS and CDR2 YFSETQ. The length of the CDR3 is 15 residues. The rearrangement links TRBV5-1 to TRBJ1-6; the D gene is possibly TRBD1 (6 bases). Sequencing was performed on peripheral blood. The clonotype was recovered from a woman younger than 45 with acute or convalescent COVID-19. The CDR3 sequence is CASSPTGGGNSPLHF. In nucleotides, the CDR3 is TGCGCCAGCAGCCCGACAGGAGGTGGTAATTCACCCCTCCACTTT. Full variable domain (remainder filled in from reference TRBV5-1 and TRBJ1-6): KAGVTQTPRYLIKTRGQQVTLSCSPISGHRSVSWYQQTPGQGLQFLFEYFSETQRNKGNFPGRFSGRQFSNSRSEMNVSTLELGDSALYLCASSPTGGGNSPLHFGNGTRLTVT.